A selection of T cell receptor beta chains follows, all from one sample in a study of T-cell memory formation after mild COVID-19. TCRdb independently ran MiXCR on the 5' RACE reads; one entry per CDR3 protein. The table lists around 250,000 distinct CDR3 sequences, roughly 14% of them singletons. Sequencing was carried out using PBMCs or a T cell subset sorted from them (not recorded which). These receptors were collected from an adult woman who had mild COVID-19 (a few samples of this study predate the infection). Cell type and time point are not known. Each CDR3 is given with its conserved first and last residue. The D gene is left open where the match is weak. Some rows mark clone size as missing; the rest say once, few, many or name a class of expanded clone.

D gene: -
J gene: TRBJ2-5
clone size: -
V gene: TRBV24-1
CDR3 protein: CATSDSSTLHETQYF
CDR3 DNA: TGTGCCACCAGTGACAGTAGTACCCTCCACGAGACCCAGTACTTC

D gene: -
J gene: TRBJ1-1
clone size: -
V gene: TRBV5-1
CDR3 protein: CASREGIDTEAFF
CDR3 DNA: TGCGCCAGCAGAGAGGGAATTGACACTGAAGCTTTCTTT

D gene: -
J gene: TRBJ1-1
clone size: few
V gene: TRBV3-1
CDR3 protein: CASSHTTVNTEAFF
CDR3 DNA: TGTGCCAGCAGCCACACGACCGTTAACACTGAAGCTTTCTTT

D gene: -
J gene: TRBJ2-3
clone size: -
V gene: TRBV10-3
CDR3 protein: CAISGGLPTDTQYF
CDR3 DNA: TGTGCCATCAGTGGTGGACTACCCACAGATACGCAGTATTTT

D gene: TRBD1
J gene: TRBJ1-2
clone size: many
V gene: TRBV9
CDR3 protein: CASSAHPGGDYGYTF
CDR3 DNA: TGTGCCAGCAGCGCTCACCCAGGGGGGGACTATGGCTACACCTTC

D gene: -
J gene: TRBJ1-1
clone size: few
V gene: TRBV4-1
CDR3 protein: CASSQVGLGDTEAFF
CDR3 DNA: TGCGCCAGCAGCCAAGTGGGTTTAGGGGACACTGAAGCTTTCTTT

D gene: TRBD2
J gene: TRBJ2-1
clone size: -
V gene: TRBV5-6
CDR3 protein: CASSLRTSGTDPEQFF
CDR3 DNA: TGTGCCAGCAGCTTGAGGACTAGCGGGACCGACCCTGAGCAGTTCTTC

D gene: -
J gene: TRBJ2-3
clone size: few
V gene: TRBV14
CDR3 protein: CASSQEAGGTDTQYF
CDR3 DNA: TGTGCCAGCAGCCAAGAGGCAGGGGGGACAGATACGCAGTATTTT

D gene: -
J gene: TRBJ2-2
clone size: few
V gene: TRBV10-3
CDR3 protein: CAISESGGENTGELFF
CDR3 DNA: TGTGCCATCAGTGAGTCCGGCGGGGAGAACACCGGGGAGCTGTTTTTT

D gene: -
J gene: TRBJ1-5
clone size: -
V gene: TRBV7-6
CDR3 protein: CASSPQGFKPQHF
CDR3 DNA: TGTGCCAGCAGTCCCCAGGGCTTTAAGCCCCAGCATTTT

D gene: -
J gene: TRBJ2-7
clone size: many
V gene: TRBV7-9
CDR3 protein: CASSLGQFPYEQYF
CDR3 DNA: TGTGCCAGCAGCTTAGGACAGTTCCCCTACGAGCAGTACTTC

D gene: -
J gene: TRBJ1-6
clone size: few
V gene: TRBV9
CDR3 protein: CASSEGPGNSPLHF
CDR3 DNA: TGTGCCAGCAGCGAGGGACCTGGGAATTCACCCCTCCACTTT

D gene: TRBD1
J gene: TRBJ1-5
clone size: -
V gene: TRBV29-1
CDR3 protein: CSVEAWTGLDNQPQHF
CDR3 DNA: TGCAGCGTTGAAGCCTGGACAGGGCTAGATAATCAGCCCCAGCATTTT

D gene: -
J gene: TRBJ2-7
clone size: many
V gene: TRBV7-9
CDR3 protein: CASSPGVQGYEEQYF
CDR3 DNA: TGTGCCAGCAGCCCGGGGGTGCAGGGTTATGAGGAGCAGTACTTC

D gene: -
J gene: TRBJ1-4
clone size: few
V gene: TRBV20-1
CDR3 protein: CSAGDPKGEKLFF
CDR3 DNA: TGCAGTGCTGGCGACCCCAAAGGGGAAAAACTGTTTTTT

D gene: -
J gene: TRBJ1-2
clone size: -
V gene: TRBV30
CDR3 protein: CAWTYNYGYTF
CDR3 DNA: TGTGCCTGGACCTACAACTATGGCTACACCTTC

D gene: TRBD1
J gene: TRBJ1-1
clone size: few
V gene: TRBV6-6
CDR3 protein: CASNPRGQGARTEAFF
CDR3 DNA: TGTGCCAGCAACCCGAGGGGGCAGGGGGCGAGAACTGAAGCTTTCTTT

D gene: -
J gene: TRBJ2-7
clone size: many
V gene: TRBV5-6
CDR3 protein: CASSGGGRFVQYF
CDR3 DNA: TGTGCCAGCAGTGGGGGGGGGCGCTTTGTGCAGTACTTC

D gene: TRBD2
J gene: TRBJ2-3
clone size: -
V gene: TRBV7-2
CDR3 protein: CASSPGLAVDTQYF
CDR3 DNA: TGTGCCAGCAGCCCTGGACTAGCGGTCGATACGCAGTATTTT

D gene: -
J gene: TRBJ2-3
clone size: few
V gene: TRBV5-6
CDR3 protein: CASSRPTDTQYF
CDR3 DNA: TGTGCCAGCAGCCGCCCTACAGATACGCAGTATTTT

D gene: -
J gene: TRBJ2-4
clone size: few
V gene: TRBV7-8
CDR3 protein: CASSPSRLVRNIQYF
CDR3 DNA: TGTGCCAGCAGCCCTTCCCGACTAGTACGGAACATTCAGTACTTC

D gene: TRBD1
J gene: TRBJ2-3
clone size: -
V gene: TRBV7-8
CDR3 protein: CASSSHGTASTDTQYF
CDR3 DNA: TGTGCCAGCAGCTCCCACGGGACAGCTAGCACAGATACGCAGTATTTT

D gene: TRBD2
J gene: TRBJ2-3
clone size: few
V gene: TRBV18
CDR3 protein: CASSPGTSGSGTDTQYF
CDR3 DNA: TGTGCCAGCTCACCGGGGACTAGTGGCTCTGGCACAGATACGCAGTATTTT

D gene: -
J gene: TRBJ1-3
clone size: -
V gene: TRBV20-1
CDR3 protein: CSARPGSGNTIYF
CDR3 DNA: TGCAGTGCTAGACCAGGTTCTGGAAACACCATATATTTT

D gene: -
J gene: TRBJ2-7
clone size: -
V gene: TRBV29-1
CDR3 protein: CSVAGGLEQYF
CDR3 DNA: TGCAGCGTTGCCGGGGGCCTCGAGCAGTACTTC

D gene: TRBD1
J gene: TRBJ2-3
clone size: -
V gene: TRBV9
CDR3 protein: CASRKTGASTDTQYF
CDR3 DNA: TGTGCCAGCAGAAAGACAGGGGCCAGCACAGATACGCAGTATTTT

D gene: -
J gene: TRBJ2-2
clone size: few
V gene: TRBV2
CDR3 protein: CASRPEGNGELFF
CDR3 DNA: TGTGCCAGCAGGCCCGAAGGGAACGGGGAGCTGTTTTTT

D gene: -
J gene: TRBJ2-1
clone size: few
V gene: TRBV18
CDR3 protein: CASSPPEGSNEQFF
CDR3 DNA: TGTGCCAGCTCACCACCTGAAGGGAGCAATGAGCAGTTCTTC

D gene: -
J gene: TRBJ2-1
clone size: -
V gene: TRBV4-3
CDR3 protein: CASSHSNRDKRYNEQFF
CDR3 DNA: TGCGCCAGCAGCCATTCTAACCGGGATAAAAGATACAATGAGCAGTTCTTC

D gene: -
J gene: TRBJ2-3
clone size: -
V gene: TRBV5-1
CDR3 protein: CASSLLAGLRGTQYF
CDR3 DNA: TGCGCCAGCAGCTTGCTAGCAGGCCTGCGTGGGACGCAGTATTTT

D gene: TRBD1
J gene: TRBJ1-1
clone size: -
V gene: TRBV6-6
CDR3 protein: CASRYQGGTTEAFF
CDR3 DNA: TGTGCCAGCAGGTATCAGGGGGGGACGACTGAAGCTTTCTTT

D gene: -
J gene: TRBJ2-1
clone size: few
V gene: TRBV7-3
CDR3 protein: CASSLPTRLGNEQFF
CDR3 DNA: TGTGCCAGCAGCCTGCCGACTAGGCTTGGCAATGAGCAGTTCTTC

D gene: -
J gene: TRBJ1-2
clone size: few
V gene: TRBV20-1
CDR3 protein: CSARGIGLQGVLGYTF
CDR3 DNA: TGCAGTGCTAGAGGGATCGGGTTGCAGGGAGTGCTTGGCTACACCTTC

D gene: -
J gene: TRBJ1-1
clone size: few
V gene: TRBV5-1
CDR3 protein: CASSFSGVLTEAFF
CDR3 DNA: TGCGCCAGCAGCTTTTCAGGGGTACTCACTGAAGCTTTCTTT

D gene: -
J gene: TRBJ2-2
clone size: few
V gene: TRBV7-2
CDR3 protein: CASSRNRGLPNTGELFF
CDR3 DNA: TGTGCCAGCAGTCGAAACCGGGGCCTGCCGAACACCGGGGAGCTGTTTTTT

D gene: -
J gene: TRBJ2-2
clone size: once
V gene: TRBV9
CDR3 protein: CASSATVNTGELFF
CDR3 DNA: TGTGCCAGCAGCGCGACGGTGAACACCGGGGAGCTGTTTTTT

D gene: -
J gene: TRBJ1-1
clone size: -
V gene: TRBV5-1
CDR3 protein: CASSPSGTGEAFF
CDR3 DNA: TGCGCCAGCAGCCCCTCGGGGACGGGTGAAGCTTTCTTT

D gene: TRBD2
J gene: TRBJ2-3
clone size: -
V gene: TRBV20-1
CDR3 protein: CSASAVSGGDSGTQYF
CDR3 DNA: TGCAGTGCTTCCGCCGTTAGCGGGGGTGACTCGGGTACGCAGTATTTT

D gene: -
J gene: TRBJ2-1
clone size: -
V gene: TRBV6-2/TRBV6-3
CDR3 protein: CASTLGHEQFF
CDR3 DNA: TGTGCCAGCACTCTAGGCCATGAGCAGTTCTTC

D gene: -
J gene: TRBJ2-4
clone size: -
V gene: TRBV7-7
CDR3 protein: CASSFSTKNIQYF
CDR3 DNA: TGTGCCAGCAGCTTCAGTACCAAAAACATTCAGTACTTC

D gene: TRBD1
J gene: TRBJ1-2
clone size: few
V gene: TRBV4-3
CDR3 protein: CASSWTGNNYGYTF
CDR3 DNA: TGCGCCAGCAGTTGGACAGGAAATAACTATGGCTACACCTTC

D gene: TRBD1
J gene: TRBJ1-2
clone size: few
V gene: TRBV29-1
CDR3 protein: CSVEQGQGSYGYTF
CDR3 DNA: TGCAGCGTTGAACAGGGACAGGGCTCCTATGGCTACACCTTC

D gene: -
J gene: TRBJ2-5
clone size: few
V gene: TRBV7-2
CDR3 protein: CASSLGYETQYF
CDR3 DNA: TGTGCCAGCAGCTTAGGATACGAGACCCAGTACTTC

D gene: -
J gene: TRBJ2-7
clone size: few
V gene: TRBV18
CDR3 protein: CASSPDRGEQYF
CDR3 DNA: TGTGCCAGCTCACCAGATAGGGGGGAGCAGTACTTC

D gene: -
J gene: TRBJ2-1
clone size: -
V gene: TRBV20-1
CDR3 protein: CGSRGHLANEQFF
CDR3 DNA: TGCGGTTCCCGAGGCCACTTGGCCAATGAGCAGTTCTTC

D gene: -
J gene: TRBJ2-1
clone size: few
V gene: TRBV12-3/TRBV12-4
CDR3 protein: CASSLGWEENNEQFF
CDR3 DNA: TGTGCCAGCAGTTTAGGATGGGAGGAAAACAATGAGCAGTTCTTC

D gene: TRBD2
J gene: TRBJ2-3
clone size: few
V gene: TRBV2
CDR3 protein: CAAGGRGSTDTQYF
CDR3 DNA: TGTGCCGCGGGGGGCCGGGGAAGCACAGATACGCAGTATTTT

D gene: -
J gene: TRBJ2-2
clone size: few
V gene: TRBV7-2
CDR3 protein: CASSLAGFATGELFF
CDR3 DNA: TGTGCCAGCAGCTTAGCAGGGTTCGCCACCGGGGAGCTGTTTTTT